This T cell receptor beta chain was sequenced during a study of T cell changes during pregnancy in multiple sclerosis (dated by TCRdb to the late 2010s). Study-wide context: The study looked at changes in the T cell repertoire across pregnancy in women with multiple sclerosis.

With respect to this clone: Its binding antigen is unknown. No clone much larger than this one lies a single base away; base qualities are absent.

From the germline V gene (reference sequence), CDR1 is LNHDA and CDR2 is SQIVND. The junction carries 14 bases between V and J, which are trimmed by 7 bases and 3 bases respectively. The CDR3 runs 14 amino acids, cysteine and phenylalanine included. The CDR3 DNA has 42 bases and is translated from base 1. To prepare the library, the immunoSEQ multiplex PCR assay was applied. This is the immuneACCESS table as TCRdb keeps it, with only in-frame sequences that have V and J called. A part of the clones is gone; compared with another copy, unresolved V genes explain less than half, and the rest is unexplained. The sample table records around 100,000 clones; about nine tenths of these occur just once. The ten top clones hold around 3.1% of the sample.

The material sequenced was peripheral blood, taken in the second trimester of pregnancy. The TCR was taken from a female donor with multiple sclerosis, enrolled in a pregnancy study. Recombination linked TRBV19 to TRBJ2-3; a tentative D match to TRBD2 spans 7 bases. At the DNA level, the sequence is TGTGCCAGTAACCCCGGGGGGCTGACAGATACGCAGTATTTT. Translated, it gives CASNPGGLTDTQYF.